This T cell receptor (beta chain) appears in the sequencing data of a study of shared clonotypes between healthy human individuals. Across the study: Per donor, three plates held CD4 naive cells, three held CD4 memory, two held CD8 naive and one held CD8 memory.

V lost 6 bases and J lost 4, with 13 bases in between. This CDR3 region has 13 residues. Per the germline V gene, CDR1 is SEHNR and CDR2 is FQNEAQ (reference sequence). Produced via immunoSEQ multiplex PCR; TCRdb's table is partial and in-frame only. The top ten clones hold approximately 0.4% of a sample with fewer than 3 million clones, 85% to 95% of them seen once. Points from the study as a whole: It was observed that approximately 5% of naive CD4 clonotypes were shared across several donors. As a rule, naive subsets had a larger estimated richness than memory subsets.

Regarding this clone: The antigen is unknown.

The origin of this receptor is a man younger than 30 in good health. Some clones in this sample may be carry-over from other donors' samples. This chain joins TRBV7-9 and TRBJ2-7, with D possibly matching TRBD1 (6 bases). The sample consisted of naive CD4+ T cells from PBMCs. Specified subset: CD45RA+ positively selected. The CDR3 here is CASSSTGPYEQYF. The CDR3 DNA sequence: TGTGCCAGCAGTTCTACAGGGCCGTACGAGCAGTACTTC. The whole variable domain, filled in from reference TRBV7-9 and TRBJ2-7, reads DTGVSQNPRHKITKRGQNVTFRCDPISEHNRLYWYRQTLGQGPEFLTYFQNEAQLEKSRLLSDRFSAERPKGSFSTLEIQRTEQGDSAMYLCASSSTGPYEQYFGPGTRLTVT.